This T cell receptor (beta chain) was obtained from a study of blood T cell repertoires in COVID-19 (dated by TCRdb to 2020 to 2022). A note on the overall study: The collaborator samples originated in the United States, Italy and Spain and spanned the acute and convalescent phases of COVID-19. The material from the prospective study consisted of cDNA or gDNA derived from T cells, B-cell-depleted T cells, or PBMCs. Deeply sampled blood TCRbeta repertoires from subjects exposed to, actively infected with, or recovered from COVID-19 were included in the dataset. The repertoires were released in a freely available public database intended as a resource for research on the immune response to SARS-CoV-2. Samples were obtained from the ongoing ImmuneRACE study (first 160 participants) and from roughly 1,300 subjects provided by 6 global collaborators. Sample metadata almost always included a de-identified subject ID, COVID-19 status, age in years and sex. Where HLA class I and class II types were available, the types were taken from metadata supplied by the sample provider, not from assay-based typing.

TCRbeta CDR3 regions were amplified from genomic DNA using the immunoSEQ Assay, a bias-controlled multiplex PCR. Per the authors' processing: The number of nucleated cells in each sample was estimated by amplification of reference gene primers within the assay. To quantify the absolute abundance of each unique TCRbeta CDR3 rearrangement, sequence reads were collapsed and filtered. For each sample, productive Simpson clonality was calculated as the square root of Simpson's diversity index across productive rearrangements. Drawn from immuneACCESS, this table holds only the in-frame rearrangements with V and J called that TCRdb kept. Clones are partly lost; checked studies trace under half to an unresolved V gene and leave the rest unexplained. D and trimming were read from the DNA, whereas the V and J calls and clone size are those reported in that table. The table for this sample lists about 180,000 clones; about four fifths of them were counted only once. Roughly 7% of the sample is in the top ten clones.

Note on this clone: This clone's antigen is unknown. No per-base quality is available; no much larger clone lies one base away.

Each collaborating institution followed its own protocols to collect whole blood in K2EDTA tubes. Collaborator samples were shipped for TCRbeta analysis as frozen whole blood, isolated PBMCs, or DNA extracted from either sample type. The CDR3 covers 11 residues, taking in both the cysteine and the phenylalanine. The only DNA kept is the CDR3, 33 bases in frame from the first base. The germline V gene encodes CDR1 MNHEY and CDR2 SMNVEV (reference sequence). Broad study findings and their caveats: Clinical and demographic metadata were provided uncurated, with the amount varying by source and participant.

Sequenced: peripheral blood. This receptor was taken from a human donor in a cohort sampled during active COVID-19. In this chain, TRBV27 is recombined with TRBJ1-1, with the D gene too uncertain to name. The CDR3: CAARSGTEAFF. DNA sequence: TGTGCGGCACGATCGGGCACTGAAGCTTTCTTT.